At least ten counts were recorded for the clone carrying this TCR beta chain. Its antigen is not identified. The sample belongs to a study of metastatic and nonmetastatic thyroid tumors. Study background: Repertoire data that came from the blood and tumor or nodule tissue of malignant and benign thyroid patients were compared. Study observations and caveats: The study reportedly found significantly higher TCR beta diversity in malignant thyroid tumors than benign nodules, in blood and tumor.

Patients had received no treatment of any kind before thyroid surgery. Using MiXCR, TCRdb reanalyzed the PCR reads. The sample has 12,000 or so clones, 30% to 35% seen once. Trimming removed 4 bases from V and 5 bases from J; junction bases left unmatched: 9. The CDR3 runs 15 residues. Germline lookup yields CDR1 GTSNPN and CDR2 SVGIG (reference sequence). V and J are TRBV30 and TRBJ2-1; 9 nucleotides match TRBD2. Specimen: tumor tissue. The sequence was collected from a female donor with papillary thyroid cancer or a benign thyroid nodule (not recorded which). Some clones in this sample may be carry-over from other donors' samples. DNA of the CDR3: TGTGCCTGGAATGTAAGAGCGGGAGGACACAATGAGCAGTTCTTC. Protein: CAWNVRAGGHNEQFF.